This T cell receptor beta chain was captured by sequencing in a study of shared clonotypes between healthy human individuals. Per the original methods: Filtering was not the same, since immunoSEQ gave junction-only sequences without quality scores. Using immunoSEQ multiplex PCR, the repertoire was profiled, and TCRdb retains in-frame clones only, with some absent. V and J calls and clone size come straight from that table; D and trimming were deduced from the DNA. The profile shows over a million clones, 98% of them singletons. The CD4+ fraction was divided into a CD45RA+ naive subset and a CD45RA-negative memory subset. Study outcomes and limitations: Clonotype sharing among donors was expected to depend on sequencing depth. Memory subsets had estimated richness that was generally smaller than that of naive subsets.

A note on this clone: Its target is unknown.

The CDR3 has 13 residues. Trimming shortened V by 3 bases and J by 7 bases, and 13 bases separated the two germline ends. Germline CDR1 reads GTSNPN; CDR2 reads SVGIG (reference sequence). The chain is built from TRBV30 and TRBJ1-5; D is uncertain. Sequenced sample: naive CD4+ T cells sorted from blood. Indicated subset: CD45RA+ positively selected. The sequence derives from a man younger than 45 in good health. The CDR3 protein is CAWRIGLGQPQHF. CDR3 DNA: TGTGCCTGGAGGATAGGTTTAGGGCAGCCCCAGCATTTT.